This T cell receptor (beta chain) stems from a study of blood T cell repertoires in COVID-19. V lost 4 bases and J 9 bases, leaving 15 bases between the germline ends. The germline V gene encodes CDR1 MRHNA and CDR2 SNTAGT. The CDR3 consists of 13 residues. TCRdb keeps only in-frame clones here, not all; method: immunoSEQ multiplex PCR. This table holds approximately 60,000 clones, about 89% found once. This sequence originates from a man in his sixties with active or convalescent COVID-19. Sequencing used peripheral blood. The V gene is TRBV6-4, the J gene TRBJ1-1; D is possibly TRBD1 (5 bases). CDR3 protein: CASSAGRGTKAFF. The CDR3 DNA sequence: TGTGCCAGCAGTGCAGGCCGGGGGACCAAAGCTTTCTTT.